The T cell receptor beta chain described here comes from a study of OX40 agonist ivuxolimab in advanced cancers. Study details: Ivuxolimab, which is an agonistic anti-OX40 (CD134) antibody, was administered to the patients. At doses from 0.01 to 10 mg/kg, patients were given intravenous ivuxolimab every 2 weeks.

V lost 5 bases, J lost 8 bases, and 14 bases stayed unmatched. Per the germline V gene, CDR1 is MNHEY and CDR2 is SMNVEV (reference sequence). There are 15 residues in the CDR3. Enrollment shut out patients with autoimmune disease history or systemic immunosuppression. This clone appeared a single time. Sequenced by immunoSEQ multiplex PCR; TCRdb stores in-frame clones only, minus some. The data show approximately 69,000 clones, around 94% seen once. Here the sequenced sample was CD4+ or CD8+ T cells sorted from blood, taken in a trial of the OX40 agonist ivuxolimab. This TCR was recovered from an adult with an advanced solid tumor such as melanoma, head and neck, liver or kidney cancer. J is TRBJ1-2 and V is TRBV27, with 7 bases matching TRBD1. The CDR3: CASSPLGQAVQGYTF. CDR3 bases: TGTGCCAGCAGTCCGTTAGGACAGGCCGTCCAGGGCTACACCTTC.